The rows below give T cell receptor beta chains drawn from one sample of a study of breast tumors, draining lymph nodes, adjacent tissues. TCRdb independently ran MiXCR on the multiplex PCR reads; one entry per CDR3 protein. Of 150,000 to 200,000 distinct CDR3 sequences detected, 30% to 35% appear once; the ten largest clones hold approximately 4.3%. The sequenced sample was axillary lymph node tissue. The origin of the receptors is a female donor with breast cancer. Some clones in this sample may be carry-over from other donors' samples. The CDR3 runs from the conserved cysteine through the conserved F or W. The D gene is left open where the match is weak. Clone sizes are given selectively: once, few, many, or a class where the clone is expanded.

-	-	TRBJ2-7	TRBV7-9	TGTGCCAGCAGCTTAAACGTTTACGAGCAGTACTTC	CASSLNVYEQYF
-	many	TRBJ2-5	TRBV11-2	TGTGCCACCCCAATGGGGGATGAAGAGACCCAGTACTTC	CATPMGDEETQYF
-	-	TRBJ1-2	TRBV28	TGTGCCAGCAGTTCCTCAGGTTGGGGTCGTGGCTACACCTTC	CASSSSGWGRGYTF
-	many	TRBJ2-5	TRBV5-1	TGCGCCAGCAGCGTAAGACCGCCTGAGACCCAGTACTTC	CASSVRPPETQYF
-	many	TRBJ2-7	TRBV20-1	TGCAGTGCTAGTAGTCAGAACTACGAGCAGTACTTC	CSASSQNYEQYF
-	-	TRBJ1-4	TRBV24-1	TGTGCCACCAGTGATTCCTGGGGTAGCGGGGGATATGAAAAACTGTTTTTT	CATSDSWGSGGYEKLFF
TRBD2	-	TRBJ2-2	TRBV7-2	TGTGCCAGCAGCTCCCACCCGGGGCGGGGGGGCCGTATAGCCCCTAGAGGCGAGCTGTTTTTT	CASSSHPGRGGRIAPRGELFF
-	many	TRBJ1-2	TRBV12-3/TRBV12-4	TGTGCCAGCAGTCCCCCGGGGGGTACTAACTATGGCTACACCTTC	CASSPPGGTNYGYTF
TRBD1	many	TRBJ1-6	TRBV7-2	TGTGCCAGCAGCGGCCGGGACAGTCGATCACCCCTCCACTTT	CASSGRDSRSPLHF
-	-	TRBJ2-1	TRBV20-1	TGCAGTGCTACCGGCGGGATTTACAATGAGCAGTTCTTC	CSATGGIYNEQFF
-	once	TRBJ2-1	TRBV6-4	TGTGCCAGCAGTCAATTCGACAGATCCTACAATGAGCAGTTCTTC	CASSQFDRSYNEQFF
-	many	TRBJ2-6	TRBV2	TGTGCCAGCAGTGCCAGGGGCGCTGGGGCCAACGTCCTGACTTTC	CASSARGAGANVLTF
TRBD2	-	TRBJ2-7	TRBV20-1	TGCAGTTACTCGAAGTCGGCGGGAGGCAACTCCTACGAGCAGTACTTC	CSYSKSAGGNSYEQYF
TRBD2	many	TRBJ2-7	TRBV12-3/TRBV12-4	TGTGCCAGCAGTCGGGGACTATACGAGCAGTACTTC	CASSRGLYEQYF
-	many	TRBJ2-7	TRBV29-1	TGCAGCGTTCGTAGGGGATTCGGGAACGAGCAGTACTTC	CSVRRGFGNEQYF
TRBD2	many	TRBJ2-3	TRBV19	TGTGCCAGTAGTATCAGCGGGGGCGGTCCAGATACGCAGTATTTT	CASSISGGGPDTQYF
TRBD1	-	TRBJ2-3	TRBV7-7	TGTGCTAGCAGCCCCAGGGGGACGCAGTATTTT	CASSPRGTQYF
-	many	TRBJ1-6	TRBV6-2/TRBV6-3	TGTGCCAGCAGCCGCGACAGTTTGTGGGGGAATTCACCCCTCCACTTT	CASSRDSLWGNSPLHF